A single sample is the source of the 5 T cell receptor beta chains below, sequenced in a study of CXCR3-negative and CXCR3-positive naive CD8 T cells. Findings and caveats of the study: The TRB CDR3s that CXCR3-positive naive cells carried were more hydrophobic than those of CXCR3-negative naive cells.

TRB cDNA libraries were made by UMI-labeled 5' RACE. TCRdb derives one entry per CDR3 protein from the 5' RACE reads, leaving out DNA. The sample table sets out under 150,000 distinct CDR3 sequences. These receptors have no known antigen. The sample taken for sequencing was naive CXCR3+ CD8+ T cells from blood. The subset is: CD45RO-CCR7+CD27+CD95- naive CD8+ T cells expressing CXCR3 (TNR3+). The receptors originated from a human donor in good health. Some clones in this sample may be carry-over from other donors' samples.

The rearrangement links TRBV6-2 or TRBV6-3 to TRBJ1-5; TCRdb reports TRBD1, a call that lacks DNA to check it against. The length of the CDR3 is 14 residues. CDR1 MNHEY and CDR2 SVGEGT come from the germline V gene. The CDR3 here is CASTGTFSNQPQHF.

V usage is TRBV13 and J usage is TRBJ1-2; TCRdb proposes TRBD1, but this gene call is untestable without DNA. Germline assignment: CDR1 PRHDT and CDR2 FYEKMQ (reference sequence). The CDR3 is made up of 14 amino acids. This chain's CDR3 is CASSTVSGGNGYTF.

V is TRBV7-9 and J is TRBJ2-1; TCRdb names TRBD1, which stays unverified in the absence of DNA. Germline lookup yields CDR1 SEHNR and CDR2 FQNEAQ (reference sequence). CDR3 length equals 12 residues. The CDR3 spells CASSHPFGVQFF.

The chain combines TRBV7-2 with TRBJ2-1; TCRdb reports TRBD1, a call that lacks DNA to check it against. This CDR3 region has 18 residues. The germline CDR1 and CDR2 sequences are SGHTA and FQGNSA. The CDR3 protein is CASSTARGFYGIYNEQFF.

V is TRBV12-3 or TRBV12-4 and J is TRBJ2-7; TCRdb names TRBD2, which stays unverified in the absence of DNA. The CDR3 loop spans 14 amino acids. The CDR3 sequence is CASSLPPPDYEQYF.